A selection of T cell receptor beta chains follows, all from one sample in a study of blood T cell repertoires in COVID-19. Clones were sequenced by immunoSEQ multiplex PCR, and TCRdb holds only the in-frame ones, with some missing. The table shows about 210,000 clones, with 70% to 90% occurring only once. The material sequenced was peripheral blood. The receptors here all came from a human donor in a cohort sampled during active COVID-19. Each CDR3 is given with its conserved first and last residue. D genes are given only for firm matches. Not every row has a clone size; where given, it reads once, few, many or a size class.

J	V	size	D	CDR3	DNA
TRBJ2-2	TRBV6-4	-	TRBD1	CASSSTGGNTGELFF	TGTGCCAGCAGCTCGACAGGGGGGAACACCGGGGAGCTGTTTTTT
TRBJ2-1	TRBV24-1	-	-	CATSARRESSYNEQFF	TGTGCCACCAGTGCCCGACGGGAAAGCTCCTACAATGAGCAGTTCTTC
TRBJ2-5	TRBV4-1	-	-	CASSQEVRRQETQYF	TGCGCCAGCAGCCAAGAGGTCCGGAGACAAGAGACCCAGTACTTC
TRBJ2-7	TRBV5-4	few	-	CASSSQGGSYEQYF	TGTGCCAGCAGCTCCCAGGGGGGCTCCTACGAGCAGTACTTC
TRBJ1-5	TRBV21-1	-	-	CASRPRCTQPQHF	TGTGCCAGCCGCCCGCGGTGCACTCAGCCCCAGCATTTT
TRBJ1-2	TRBV18	-	TRBD1	CASSPGGQELGGYTF	TGTGCCAGCTCACCAGGGGGACAGGAGTTAGGTGGCTACACCTTC
TRBJ1-2	TRBV4-1	once	TRBD1	CASSLYIGTGATANYGYTF	TGCGCCAGCAGCCTTTATATCGGGACAGGGGCGACTGCTAACTATGGCTACACCTTC
TRBJ2-7	TRBV5-1	-	TRBD1	CASSLGTGGSYEQYF	TGCGCCAGCAGCTTGGGGACAGGGGGCTCCTACGAGCAGTACTTC
TRBJ2-7	TRBV4-2	-	TRBD2	CASSQGSGGAYEQYF	TGTGCCAGCAGCCAAGGGAGCGGGGGGGCCTACGAGCAGTACTTC
TRBJ1-4	TRBV15	-	-	CATSMLRTNEKLFF	TGTGCCACCAGCATGCTGAGGACTAATGAAAAACTGTTTTTT
TRBJ2-1	TRBV5-1	-	TRBD2	CASSLTISGTLNEQFF	TGCGCCAGCAGCTTGACCATTAGCGGGACCTTAAATGAGCAGTTCTTC
TRBJ2-2	TRBV2	-	-	CASIPGTLNTGELFF	TGTGCCAGCATCCCCGGGACACTGAACACCGGGGAGCTGTTTTTT
TRBJ1-2	TRBV4-1	-	-	CASSQTTRRVSGYTF	TGCGCCAGCAGCCAAACGACCCGCAGGGTGTCTGGCTACACCTTC
TRBJ1-1	TRBV18	-	-	CASSPMAQGAFF	TGTGCCAGCTCACCAATGGCTCAGGGAGCTTTCTTT
TRBJ1-1	TRBV28	-	-	CASSLRTEAFF	TGTGCCAGCAGCCTCAGAACTGAAGCTTTCTTT
TRBJ2-5	TRBV5-4	-	TRBD2	CASSQGVLAGGRETQYF	TGTGCCAGCAGCCAGGGGGTACTAGCGGGGGGCAGAGAGACCCAGTACTTC
TRBJ2-3	TRBV19	-	TRBD2	CASSILASGGDTQYF	TGTGCCAGTAGTATTCTTGCTAGCGGGGGGGATACGCAGTATTTT
TRBJ2-3	TRBV6-6	-	-	CASSQTTGSTDTQYF	TGTGCCAGCAGCCAGACGACAGGCAGCACAGATACGCAGTATTTT
TRBJ2-7	TRBV3-1/TRBV3-2	-	-	CASSFTGGVIEQYF	TGTGCCAGCAGCTTCACCGGGGGAGTTATCGAGCAGTACTTC
TRBJ2-3	TRBV7-2	-	TRBD2	CASSPPSGGTDTQYF	TGTGCCAGCAGCCCCCCCAGCGGGGGCACAGATACGCAGTATTTT
TRBJ2-7	TRBV2	-	TRBD2	CASSERSSGTEQYF	TGTGCCAGCAGTGAACGGTCTAGCGGGACCGAGCAGTACTTC
TRBJ1-5	TRBV7-2	-	TRBD1	CASSLDRFRDQPQHF	TGTGCCAGCAGCTTGGACAGGTTTAGAGATCAGCCCCAGCATTTT
TRBJ2-2	TRBV5-4	-	TRBD2	CASSSRGGLAVELAGELFF	TGTGCCAGCAGCTCCCGGGGGGGGCTAGCCGTTGAATTAGCCGGGGAGCTGTTTTTT
TRBJ2-3	TRBV29-1	-	-	CSVHPADTQYF	TGCAGCGTTCACCCGGCAGATACGCAGTATTTT
TRBJ2-7	TRBV28	-	-	CASSLPTGAPYEQYF	TGTGCCAGCAGTTTGCCGACAGGAGCACCCTACGAGCAGTACTTC
TRBJ2-2	TRBV5-1	-	-	CASRAGLNTGELFF	TGCGCCAGCAGGGCGGGGTTGAACACCGGGGAGCTGTTTTTT
TRBJ1-1	TRBV5-4	few	-	CASSLELGRTEAFF	TGTGCCAGCAGCTTGGAGCTAGGGAGGACTGAAGCTTTCTTT
TRBJ1-2	TRBV28	-	TRBD1	CASSWGRQGSNGYTF	TGTGCCAGCAGTTGGGGGAGACAGGGGTCAAATGGCTACACCTTC
TRBJ1-6	TRBV28	-	-	CASSFQGEGNSPLHF	TGTGCCAGCAGTTTTCAGGGCGAAGGTAATTCACCCCTCCACTTT
TRBJ1-5	TRBV2	-	TRBD1	CASSSGTGGQPQHF	TGTGCCAGCAGTTCCGGGACAGGGGGTCAGCCCCAGCATTTT
TRBJ1-1	TRBV5-6	once	-	CASSLGITGSTEAFF	TGTGCCAGCAGTTTGGGGATCACGGGGAGCACTGAAGCTTTCTTT
TRBJ2-3	TRBV18	-	TRBD1	CASSPTGGDTDTQYF	TGTGCCAGCTCACCCACAGGGGGCGACACAGATACGCAGTATTTT
TRBJ2-7	TRBV14	-	TRBD2	CASSRSGRAYEQYF	TGTGCCAGCAGCCGTAGCGGGAGGGCCTACGAGCAGTACTTC
TRBJ1-2	TRBV2	few	TRBD1	CASRPGTVGYTF	TGTGCCAGCAGGCCCGGGACAGTCGGCTACACCTTC
TRBJ1-1	TRBV19	-	-	CASFWRAGSTEAFF	TGTGCCAGTTTCTGGCGGGCGGGGAGCACTGAAGCTTTCTTT
TRBJ1-1	TRBV27	-	-	CASSFTSGHLTEAFF	TGTGCCAGCAGTTTCACATCCGGACACCTCACTGAAGCTTTCTTT
TRBJ2-1	TRBV30	-	TRBD2	CAWSPRLAANEQFF	TGTGCCTGGAGTCCTAGACTAGCAGCAAATGAGCAGTTCTTC
TRBJ1-3	TRBV20-1	once	-	CSARGQGIYF	TGCAGTGCTAGAGGGCAGGGCATATATTTT
TRBJ1-2	TRBV2	-	-	CASSSGGYYGYTF	TGTGCCAGCAGTTCGGGAGGGTACTATGGCTACACCTTC
TRBJ2-6	TRBV28	-	-	CASSFLTGPGANVLTF	TGTGCCAGCAGTTTCTTAACAGGGCCAGGGGCCAACGTCCTGACTTTC
TRBJ1-5	TRBV28	-	TRBD1	CASRSGTGDHNQPQHF	TGTGCCAGCAGGTCCGGGACAGGGGACCACAATCAGCCCCAGCATTTT
TRBJ2-1	TRBV12-3/TRBV12-4	-	-	CASSPLVTEQFF	TGTGCCAGCAGCCCTCTAGTTACTGAGCAGTTCTTC